This TCR beta chain comes out of a study of regulatory T cells in long-lasting Graves disease. Time point reported: newly diagnosed GD, antithyroid drugs for less than 3 months. Extracted PBMC RNA gave rise to the TCR library. The patients were drawn from one endocrinology department in Xi'an, China. Building the TCR beta libraries relied on iRepertoire HTBI primers, and CDR3 regions underwent Arm-PCR. TCRdb re-called the multiplex PCR reads with MiXCR, one entry per CDR3 protein. In the table there are over 500,000 distinct CDR3 sequences, about 16% of which are singletons. The CDR3 spans 14 residues. With 2 bases removed from V and 3 bases from J, the gap between germline ends came to 14 bases. Looked up from germline, CDR1 is DFQATT and CDR2 is SNEGSKA (reference sequence). A further study also used this sample, focusing on T cells in Graves' hyperthyroidism and ophthalmopathy. That study adds: Most clonotypes expanded in thyroid above 0.001 were likewise present in blood.

Sequences were derived from peripheral blood mononuclear cells (PBMCs), sampled at new diagnosis, from a patient treated with antithyroid drugs. The TCR sequence derives from a woman younger than 45 with Graves disease. The rearrangement joins TRBV20-1 to TRBJ2-7, with D unclear. In nucleotides, the CDR3 is TGCAGTGCTAGATCCGCGGCACTTAACTACGAGCAGTACTTC. Protein: CSARSAALNYEQYF.